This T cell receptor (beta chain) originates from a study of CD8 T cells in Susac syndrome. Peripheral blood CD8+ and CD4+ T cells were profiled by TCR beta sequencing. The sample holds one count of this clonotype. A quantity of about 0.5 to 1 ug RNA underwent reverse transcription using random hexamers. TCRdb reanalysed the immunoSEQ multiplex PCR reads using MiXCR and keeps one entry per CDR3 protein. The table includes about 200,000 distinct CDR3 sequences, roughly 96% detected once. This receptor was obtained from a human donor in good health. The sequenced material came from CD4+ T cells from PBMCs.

The CDR3 region is CASSSSGGFYEQYF. The CDR3 nucleotides read TGTGCCAGCAGTTCGAGCGGGGGATTCTACGAGCAGTACTTC. The chain combines TRBV7-2 with TRBJ2-7, with 8 bases fitting TRBD2. The ends lost 6 bases at V and 3 bases at J; junction bases unmatched: 7. Looked up from germline, CDR1 is SGHTA and CDR2 is FQGNSA. The CDR3 consists of 14 residues. The complete variable domain, with remaining parts taken from reference TRBV7-2 and TRBJ2-7, reads GAGVSQSPSNKVTEKGKDVELRCDPISGHTALYWYRQSLGQGLEFLIYFQGNSAPDKSGLPSDRFSAERTGGSVSTLTIQRTQQEDSAVYLCASSSSGGFYEQYFGPGTRLTVT.